This T cell receptor beta chain was profiled in a study of T cell responses to AZD1222 COVID-19 vaccine. Clones were sequenced by immunoSEQ multiplex PCR, and TCRdb holds only the in-frame ones, with some missing. The sample has about 74,000 clones, 75% to 95% seen once; the top ten hold around 8%. The sequence was collected from an adult who received the AZD1222 COVID-19 vaccine. The sample was peripheral blood, taken 28 days after the second AZD1222 dose.

CDR3 DNA: TGTGCCAGCAGCCTCGGGACAGTCAATGAGCAGTTCTTC. The encoded protein is CASSLGTVNEQFF. V is TRBV11-2 and J is TRBJ2-1; 7 nucleotides agree with TRBD1. Germline V gives CDR1 SGHAT, CDR2 FQNNGV. The CDR3 contains 13 residues. J gave up 6 bases and V 5 bases, and 4 bases lay outside the gene matches.